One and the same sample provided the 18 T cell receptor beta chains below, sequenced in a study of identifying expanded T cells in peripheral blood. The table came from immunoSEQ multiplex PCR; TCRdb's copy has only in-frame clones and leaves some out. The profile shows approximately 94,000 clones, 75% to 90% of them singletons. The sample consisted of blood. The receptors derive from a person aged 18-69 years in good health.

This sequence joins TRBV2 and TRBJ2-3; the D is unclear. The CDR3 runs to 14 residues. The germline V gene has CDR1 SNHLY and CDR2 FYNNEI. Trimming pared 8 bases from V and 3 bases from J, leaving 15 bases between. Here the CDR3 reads CASFPGPATDTQYF. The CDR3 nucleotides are TGTGCCAGCTTTCCGGGCCCAGCGACAGATACGCAGTATTTT.

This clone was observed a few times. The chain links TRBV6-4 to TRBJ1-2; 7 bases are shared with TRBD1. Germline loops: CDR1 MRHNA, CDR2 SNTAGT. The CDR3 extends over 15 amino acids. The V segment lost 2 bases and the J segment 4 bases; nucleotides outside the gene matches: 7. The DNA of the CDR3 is TGTGCCAGCAGTGACACCCGACAGGGAACCTATGGCTACACCTTC. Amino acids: CASSDTRQGTYGYTF.

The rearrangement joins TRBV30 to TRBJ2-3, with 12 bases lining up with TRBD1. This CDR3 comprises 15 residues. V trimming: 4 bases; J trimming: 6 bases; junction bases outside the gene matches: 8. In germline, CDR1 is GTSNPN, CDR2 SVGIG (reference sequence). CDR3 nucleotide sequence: TGTGCCTGGACTAAGGGACAGGGGGCTTGGGATACGCAGTATTTT. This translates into CAWTKGQGAWDTQYF.

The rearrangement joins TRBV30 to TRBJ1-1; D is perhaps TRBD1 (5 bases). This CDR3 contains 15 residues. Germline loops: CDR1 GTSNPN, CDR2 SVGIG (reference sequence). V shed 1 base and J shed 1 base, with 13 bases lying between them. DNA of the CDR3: TGTGCCTGGAGTGCCCCGGGACCGCGGAACACTGAAGCTTTCTTT. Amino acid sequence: CAWSAPGPRNTEAFF.

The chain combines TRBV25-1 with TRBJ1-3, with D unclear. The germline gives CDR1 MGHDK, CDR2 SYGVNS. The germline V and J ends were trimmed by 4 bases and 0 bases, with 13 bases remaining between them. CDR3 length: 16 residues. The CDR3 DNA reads TGTGCCAGCAGTGGTCTGACGTCCCCCTCTGGAAACACCATATATTTT. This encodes CASSGLTSPSGNTIYF.

The CDR3 region is CASSYQVGETQYF. CDR3 coding DNA: TGTGCCAGCAGTTACCAGGTAGGGGAGACCCAGTACTTC. The V and J genes are TRBV6-5 and TRBJ2-5; no reliable D call. With 2 bases removed from V and 5 bases from J, the gap between germline ends came to 9 bases. Germline V lookup: CDR1 MNHEY, CDR2 SVGAGI. The CDR3 consists of 13 residues.

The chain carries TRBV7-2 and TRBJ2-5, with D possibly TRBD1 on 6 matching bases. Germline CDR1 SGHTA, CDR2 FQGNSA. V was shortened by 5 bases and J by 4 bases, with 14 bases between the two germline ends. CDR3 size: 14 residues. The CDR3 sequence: CASSIAMTGETQYF. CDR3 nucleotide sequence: TGTGCCAGCAGCATTGCTATGACAGGAGAGACCCAGTACTTC.

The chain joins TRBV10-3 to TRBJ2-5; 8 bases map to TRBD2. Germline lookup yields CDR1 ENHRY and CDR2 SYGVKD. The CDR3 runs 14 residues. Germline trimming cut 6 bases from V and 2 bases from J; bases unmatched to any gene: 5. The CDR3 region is CAIRPTGGQETQYF. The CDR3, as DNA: TGTGCCATCAGACCCACGGGGGGGCAAGAGACCCAGTACTTC.

CDR3 residues: CASSLEAGSPLHF. The CDR3 bases are TGTGCCAGCAGCTTAGAGGCTGGTTCACCCCTCCACTTT. This chain uses TRBV11-2 with TRBJ1-6; no clear D. V was trimmed by 0 bases and J by 9 bases, leaving 6 bases between them. The CDR3 is 13 amino acids. The germline V gene encodes CDR1 SGHAT and CDR2 FQNNGV.

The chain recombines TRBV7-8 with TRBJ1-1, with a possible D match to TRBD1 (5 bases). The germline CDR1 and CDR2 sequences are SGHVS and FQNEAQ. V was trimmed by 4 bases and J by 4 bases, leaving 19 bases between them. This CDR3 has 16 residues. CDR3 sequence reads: CASSSREGRTGTEAFF. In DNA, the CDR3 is TGTGCCAGCAGCTCCCGGGAGGGGAGGACGGGCACTGAAGCTTTCTTT.

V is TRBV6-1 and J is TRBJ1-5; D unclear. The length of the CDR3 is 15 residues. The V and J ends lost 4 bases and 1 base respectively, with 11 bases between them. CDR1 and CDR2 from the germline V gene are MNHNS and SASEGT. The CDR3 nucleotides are TGTGCCAGCAGTGGGGCGGTTGGGAGCAATCAGCCCCAGCATTTT. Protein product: CASSGAVGSNQPQHF.

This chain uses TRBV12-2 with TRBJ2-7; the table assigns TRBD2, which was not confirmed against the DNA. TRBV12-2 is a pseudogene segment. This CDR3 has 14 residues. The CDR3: CASPRTSGSYEQYF. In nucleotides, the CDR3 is TGTGCAAGTCCCCGGACTAGCGGGAGTTACGAGCAGTACTTC.

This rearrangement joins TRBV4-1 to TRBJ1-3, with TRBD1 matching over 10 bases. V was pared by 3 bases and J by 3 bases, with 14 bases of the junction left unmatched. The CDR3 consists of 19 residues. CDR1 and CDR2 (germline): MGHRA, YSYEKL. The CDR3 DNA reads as TGCGCCAGCAGCCACGCCAGGACAGGGGGACCTCTGGTTGGAAACACCATATATTTT. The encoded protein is CASSHARTGGPLVGNTIYF.

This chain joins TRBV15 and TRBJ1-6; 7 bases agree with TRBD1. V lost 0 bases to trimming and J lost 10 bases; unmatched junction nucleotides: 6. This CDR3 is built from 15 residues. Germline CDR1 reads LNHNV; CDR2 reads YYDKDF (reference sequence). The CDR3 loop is CATSRDWQGGSPLHF. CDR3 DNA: TGTGCCACCAGCAGAGATTGGCAGGGGGGGTCACCCCTCCACTTT.

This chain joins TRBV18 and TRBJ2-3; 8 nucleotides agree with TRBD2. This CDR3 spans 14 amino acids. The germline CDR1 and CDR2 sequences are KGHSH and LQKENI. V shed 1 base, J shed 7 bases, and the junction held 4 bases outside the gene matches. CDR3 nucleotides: TGTGCCAGCTCACCACAGCGGGGGAGGAATACGCAGTATTTT. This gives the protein CASSPQRGRNTQYF. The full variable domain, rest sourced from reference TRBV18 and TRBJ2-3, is NAGVMQNPRHLVRRRGQEARLRCSPMKGHSHVYWYRQLPEEGLKFMVYLQKENIIDESGMPKERFSAEFPKEGPSILRIQQVVRGDSAAYFCASSPQRGRNTQYFGPGTRLTVL.

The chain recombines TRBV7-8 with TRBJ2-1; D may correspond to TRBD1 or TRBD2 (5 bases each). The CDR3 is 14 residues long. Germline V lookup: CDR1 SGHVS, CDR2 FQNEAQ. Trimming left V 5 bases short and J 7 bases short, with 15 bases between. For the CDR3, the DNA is TGTGCCAGCAGCCCCAGCAGGGACCGAAATGAGCAGTTCTTC. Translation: CASSPSRDRNEQFF.

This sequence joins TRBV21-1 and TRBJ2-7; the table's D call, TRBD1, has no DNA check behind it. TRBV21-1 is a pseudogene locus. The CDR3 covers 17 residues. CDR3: CASSKVRGVRGTYEQYF. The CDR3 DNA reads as TGTGCCAGCAGCAAAGTCCGAGGGGTCAGGGGGACCTACGAGCAGTACTTC.

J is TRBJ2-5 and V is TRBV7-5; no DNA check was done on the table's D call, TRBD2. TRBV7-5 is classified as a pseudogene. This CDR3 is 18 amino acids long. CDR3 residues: CVRSLVLGLAGGQETQYF. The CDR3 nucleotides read TGTGTCAGAAGCTTAGTCCTAGGACTAGCAGGCGGCCAAGAGACCCAGTACTTC.